Reported below is one T cell receptor (beta chain). The Seattle patients joined while their infection was active and were tracked longitudinally afterward. This CDR3 region has 13 residues. V was trimmed by 2 bases and J by 9 bases, leaving 11 bases between them. Germline loops: CDR1 MNHEY, CDR2 SVGEGT. These data come from a study of blood T cell repertoires in COVID-19. Produced via immunoSEQ multiplex PCR; TCRdb's table is partial and in-frame only. Of about 230,000 clones listed, around 84% are singletons. This TCR derives from a man in his fifties with COVID-19, enrolled during active disease. Sample: peripheral blood. The rearrangement joins TRBV6-2 or TRBV6-3 to TRBJ1-5, with D possibly TRBD1 on 5 matching bases. CDR3 DNA: TGTGCCAGCAGTTACACCCAGGGTCGGCCCCAGCATTTT. Translated, it gives CASSYTQGRPQHF.